Shown below are 30 T cell receptor beta chains from a single sample sequenced in a study of T cells after yellow fever vaccination. Each CDR3 protein is one row after TCRdb ran MiXCR on the 5' RACE reads. The table includes around 340,000 distinct CDR3 sequences, approximately 13% detected once. The sample in question was CD4+ T cells sorted from PBMCs, obtained 15 days after the yellow fever booster vaccination. Every receptor here comes from a man aged 18 to 29 who received the YFV17D yellow fever vaccine.

This clonotype turned up a few times. The rearrangement uses TRBV27 and TRBJ2-5; tentative D call: TRBD2 (7 bases). CDR3 length equals 14 residues. Trimming took off 10 bases at V and 5 bases at J, with 20 bases between the two ends. Per germline, CDR1 MNHEY and CDR2 SMNVEV (reference sequence). CDR3 residues: CAITLGGGGETQYF. The CDR3 nucleotides read TGTGCCATCACCCTTGGCGGGGGCGGCGAGACCCAGTACTTC.

The chain employs TRBV5-1 and TRBJ1-1, with D perhaps matching TRBD1 (5 bases). V was cut by 5 bases and J by 2 bases, with 19 bases left in between. Germline lookup yields CDR1 SGHRS and CDR2 YFSETQ. This CDR3 comprises 16 residues. The chain's CDR3 is CASSPLDLDSNTEAFF. The CDR3 coding sequence is TGCGCCAGCAGTCCTTTAGATCTCGACAGCAACACTGAAGCTTTCTTT.

This chain connects TRBV5-1 to TRBJ2-3; D gene ambiguous. CDR3 size: 16 residues. With 0 bases removed from V and 2 bases from J, the gap between germline ends came to 13 bases. Germline loops: CDR1 SGHRS, CDR2 YFSETQ. Here the CDR3 DNA reads TGCGCCAGCAGCTTGGGTGGTTCGTTACCCACAGATACGCAGTATTTT. Translating gives CASSLGGSLPTDTQYF.

This clonotype was seen more than once but under ten times. V is TRBV29-1 and J is TRBJ2-7; D may correspond to TRBD1 or TRBD2 (5 bases each). Germline CDR1 reads SQVTM; CDR2 reads ANQGSEA. The V end lost 5 bases, the J end lost 5 bases, and 13 bases lay between the germline ends. The CDR3 sequence is 12 residues long. In DNA, the CDR3 is TGCAGCGTTAGGGTTGGGGGTAACGAGCAGTACGTC. Its translation is CSVRVGGNEQYV.

This rearrangement joins TRBV6-2 or TRBV6-3 to TRBJ2-1; the D gene is possibly TRBD2 (5 bases). Germline V lookup: CDR1 MNHEY, CDR2 SVGEGT. The CDR3 spans 15 residues. V dropped 6 bases and J dropped 2 bases, with 14 bases sitting between them. The CDR3 DNA reads as TGTGCCAGCAGCCTTGAGAGGGCTACCTACAATGAGCAGTTCTTC. Residues: CASSLERATYNEQFF.

This rearrangement joins TRBV7-9 to TRBJ1-3, with D perhaps matching TRBD1 (5 bases). This CDR3 is 15 amino acids long. The V and J ends lost 5 bases and 0 bases respectively, with 11 bases between them. CDR1 SEHNR and CDR2 FQNEAQ come from the germline V gene (reference sequence). The CDR3 sequence is CASSPGGSSGNTIYF. CDR3 nucleotides: TGTGCCAGCAGCCCGGGGGGGAGCTCTGGAAACACCATATATTTT.

V gene TRBV11-1 combines with J gene TRBJ2-2; 7 bases are shared with TRBD1. With 3 bases clipped from V and 4 bases from J, the junction kept 8 bases outside the gene matches. Germline CDR1 is SGHAT and CDR2 is FQDESV (reference sequence). This CDR3 contains 16 residues. CDR3 DNA sequence: TGTGCCAGCAGCTTCAGCGGCAGGGGGTTCACCGGGGAGCTGTTTTTT. Amino acid sequence: CASSFSGRGFTGELFF.

This rearrangement joins TRBV3-1 to TRBJ1-3; the D is unclear. The CDR3 loop spans 14 amino acids. Between the trimmed V and J ends, which lost 8 bases and 0 bases, there was a span of 11 bases. Per germline, CDR1 LGHDT and CDR2 YNNKEL (reference sequence). Written as DNA, the CDR3 is TGTGCCAGCCGAACTGTGAACTCTGGAAACACCATATATTTT. Translated: CASRTVNSGNTIYF. The whole variable domain, remainder taken from reference TRBV3-1 and TRBJ1-3, is DTAVSQTPKYLVTQMGNDKSIKCEQNLGHDTMYWYKQDSKKFLKIMFSYNNKELIINETVPNRFSPKSPDKAHLNLHINSLELGDSAVYFCASRTVNSGNTIYFGEGSWLTVV.

This clonotype was seen ten or more times. The chain uses TRBV12-3 or TRBV12-4 and TRBJ2-1, with D maybe TRBD2 (6 bases). This CDR3 has 16 residues. V gave up 1 base and J gave up 9 bases, with 19 bases separating them. CDR3 protein: CASSLGSGSLRGEQFF. The CDR3 bases are TGTGCCAGCAGTTTAGGAAGCGGGTCCCTAAGGGGTGAGCAGTTCTTC.

Ten or more counts support this clonotype. Mismatch with germline at one junction end may stem from a read error. The J gene is TRBJ2-6, the V gene TRBV7-3; D is perhaps TRBD1 or TRBD2 (5 bases each). In germline, CDR1 is SGHTA, CDR2 FQGTGA. The CDR3 is 17 amino acids. The CDR3: CASSLTGTPSGANVLTF. The CDR3 DNA reads as TGTGCCAGCAGTTTAACCGGGACGCCCTCTGGGGCCAACGTCCTGACTTTC. Variable domain in full (rest from reference TRBV7-3 and TRBJ2-6): GAGVSQTPSNKVTEKGKYVELRCDPISGHTALYWYRQSLGQGPEFLIYFQGTGAADDSGLPNDRFFAVRPEGSVSTLKIQRTERGDSAVYLCASSLTGTPSGANVLTFGAGSRLTVL.

This clonotype was recorded a few times. V gene TRBV7-2 combines with J gene TRBJ2-7; the D gene is possibly TRBD2 (6 bases). The CDR3 is 18 amino acids. Germline V gene data show CDR1 as SGHTA and CDR2 as FQGNSA. V dropped 2 bases and J dropped 6 bases, with 26 bases sitting between them. CDR3 loop: CASSLRAGWGDSSSEQYF. CDR3 nucleotide sequence: TGTGCCAGCAGCTTACGGGCCGGGTGGGGGGACTCGTCGAGCGAGCAGTACTTC.

The sample holds many counts of this clonotype. CDR3 coding DNA: TGCAGTGCTAGAGGGCAGGGGCCCCGAAAGCATTTT. It encodes CSARGQGPRKHF. The chain carries TRBV20-1 and TRBJ1-5; maybe TRBD1 (6 bases). Germline CDR1 and CDR2: DFQATT and SNEGSKA (reference sequence). V dropped 1 base and J dropped 14 bases, with 15 bases sitting between them. This CDR3 contains 12 residues.

This clonotype came up many times. This chain's CDR3 is CASSPRRYAGDSPLHF. In DNA form, the CDR3 reads TGTGCCAGCAGCCCACGCCGTTACGCAGGGGATTCACCCCTCCACTTT. The chain uses TRBV6-2 or TRBV6-3 and TRBJ1-6, with a tentative D call TRBD1 (6 bases). The CDR3 consists of 16 residues. CDR1 is MNHEY and CDR2 is SVGEGT in the germline V gene. Trimming cost V 6 bases and J 8 bases, with 20 bases left between them.

The rearrangement joins TRBV9 to TRBJ1-2, with D uncertain. This CDR3 comprises 15 residues. Germline CDR1 reads SGDLS; CDR2 reads YYNGEE. Trimming cost V 6 bases and J 1 base, with 16 bases left between them. The CDR3 sequence is CASTVGSGYNYGYTF. CDR3 bases: TGTGCCAGCACCGTCGGGTCGGGTTATAACTATGGCTACACCTTC.

The chain links TRBV7-2 to TRBJ1-6; D possibly corresponds to TRBD1 (5 bases). The germline V gene has CDR1 SGHTA and CDR2 FQGNSA. This CDR3 is 16 amino acids long. Trimming left V 2 bases short and J 6 bases short, with 14 bases between. The CDR3 here is CASSLYTGTGNSPLHF. CDR3 DNA: TGTGCCAGCAGCTTATACACCGGGACGGGTAATTCACCCCTCCACTTT.

This clonotype has more than one count but fewer than ten. The V gene is TRBV18, the J gene TRBJ2-5; D gene unclear. Between the trimmed V and J ends, which lost 6 bases and 0 bases, there was a span of 8 bases. Per germline, CDR1 KGHSH and CDR2 LQKENI. This CDR3 is built from 13 residues. CDR3 in DNA: TGTGCCAGCTCCCCCAGCCACCAAGAGACCCAGTACTTC. Its protein is CASSPSHQETQYF.

This clonotype was found many times. This sequence joins TRBV12-3 or TRBV12-4 and TRBJ2-3; 7 bases map to TRBD1. The ends lost 8 bases at V and 2 bases at J; junction bases unmatched: 10. The CDR3 consists of 15 residues. The CDR3 nucleotides are TGTGCCAGCTCGACACAGGGGACCCTCACAGATACGCAGTATTTT. Translating gives CASSTQGTLTDTQYF.

The table lists this clonotype with a few counts. The J gene is TRBJ2-7, the V gene TRBV10-1; 11 nucleotides agree with TRBD2. The V and J ends lost 2 bases and 6 bases, in that order; junction bases with no gene match: 12. Germline loops: CDR1 WNHNN, CDR2 SYGVQD (reference sequence). This CDR3 is 17 amino acids long. The CDR3, as DNA: TGCGCCAGCAGTGAGGACAATTTTTCTAGCGGGGGGCGCGAGCAGTACGTC. It encodes CASSEDNFSSGGREQYV.

The rearrangement uses TRBV20-1 and TRBJ2-1; D may be TRBD1 (6 bases). Germline V gene data show CDR1 as DFQATT and CDR2 as SNEGSKA (reference sequence). The CDR3 spans 17 residues. V gave up 0 bases and J gave up 8 bases, with 23 bases separating them. For the CDR3, the DNA is TGCAGTGCTAGAGATCCCTCGGGGACAAACCCTTTTTATGAGCAGTTCTTC. Protein sequence: CSARDPSGTNPFYEQFF.

This clonotype was seen repeatedly, ten times or more. The gene calls are TRBV29-1 and TRBJ2-3; the match to TRBD1 covers 8 bases. After removal of 1 base from V and 0 bases from J, the junction contained 3 bases not matched to a gene. The CDR3 has 15 amino acids. The V gene's germline CDR1 is SQVTM and CDR2 ANQGSEA. CDR3 nucleotides: TGCAGCGTTGAAGCCTGGGACAGGAGCACAGATACGCAGTATTTT. It codes for CSVEAWDRSTDTQYF.

This clonotype was counted at least ten times. The chain employs TRBV5-1 and TRBJ2-3; D gene ambiguous. CDR1 and CDR2 (germline): SGHRS, YFSETQ. The V and J ends lost 5 bases and 1 base respectively, with 8 bases between them. This CDR3 contains 13 residues. CDR3 in DNA: TGCGCCAGCAGAGGCGAGGGCACAGATACGCAGTATTTT. Its translation: CASRGEGTDTQYF.

In this sample, this clonotype turned up a few times. The chain links TRBV6-5 to TRBJ2-4; D is ambiguous. The germline gives CDR1 MNHEY, CDR2 SVGAGI. Trimming removed 2 bases at V and 0 bases at J, with 5 bases between. This CDR3 comprises 14 residues. In nucleotides, the CDR3 is TGTGCCAGCAGTTACGGTCTAGCCAAAAACATTCAGTACTTC. Its protein is CASSYGLAKNIQYF.

The chain has TRBV5-1 and TRBJ1-2; D uncertain. This CDR3 comprises 14 residues. From germline, CDR1 is SGHRS and CDR2 YFSETQ. The germline V and J ends were trimmed by 0 bases and 3 bases, with 9 bases remaining between them. The CDR3 DNA reads TGCGCCAGCAGCTTGGTAGCCTGGGACTATGGCTACACCTTC. Amino acids: CASSLVAWDYGYTF.

This clonotype has a handful of counts. The genes are TRBV20-1 and TRBJ2-5, with TRBD1 matching over 12 bases. CDR1 and CDR2 (germline): DFQATT, SNEGSKA (reference sequence). The CDR3 covers 14 residues. After removal of 6 bases from V and 4 bases from J, the junction contained 6 bases not matched to a gene. DNA for the CDR3: TGCAGTGCGCGGGACAGGGGGCGAGCAGAGACCCAGTACTTC. Translating gives CSARDRGRAETQYF.

This clonotype was found a few times. The chain carries TRBV4-1 and TRBJ1-2; D might be TRBD1 (5 bases). In germline, CDR1 is MGHRA, CDR2 YSYEKL. V was pared by 4 bases and J by 0 bases, with 12 bases between. The CDR3 covers 15 residues. CDR3 bases: TGCGCCAGCAGCCCGCAGGGATCCTCTAACTATGGCTACACCTTC. It yields the protein CASSPQGSSNYGYTF.

In this sample, this clonotype turned up a few times. The chain carries TRBV7-2 and TRBJ1-5; D might be TRBD1 (5 bases). Between the trimmed V and J ends, which lost 3 bases and 7 bases, there was a span of 10 bases. The germline V gene encodes CDR1 SGHTA and CDR2 FQGNSA. The CDR3 length is 13 residues. The CDR3: CASSFQGSQPQHF. The CDR3 DNA is TGTGCCAGCAGCTTCCAGGGTAGCCAGCCCCAGCATTTT.

There are a few counts of this clonotype. V usage is TRBV3-2 and J usage is TRBJ2-7; TRBD1, the D gene given by the table, was not confirmed from the DNA. TRBV3-2 is a listed pseudogene. The length of the CDR3 is 15 residues. The CDR3 DNA reads as TGTGCCAGCAGCCAAGCCCCGGACAGCTCCTACGAGCAGTACTTC. The encoded protein is CASSQAPDSSYEQYF.

The V and J genes are TRBV18 and TRBJ2-7, with a weak D call TRBD1 (6 bases). The ends were cut back, 1 base at V and 5 bases at J, with 6 bases in the middle. The length of the CDR3 is 12 residues. The germline V gene encodes CDR1 KGHSH and CDR2 LQKENI. Here the CDR3 reads CASSPQGDEQYV. DNA for the CDR3: TGTGCCAGCTCACCACAGGGGGACGAGCAGTACGTC.

This clonotype was picked up many times. The junction departs from germline at one end; a sequencing error may be responsible. The gene calls are TRBV7-7 and TRBJ2-1; D possibly matches TRBD1 or TRBD2 (5 bases each). The CDR3 is 16 residues long. Looked up from germline, CDR1 is SSHAT and CDR2 is FNYEAQ (reference sequence). CDR3 sequence (DNA): TGTGCTAGCAGCTTAGGGACCGCAGGCTCCTACAATGAGCAGTTCTTC. It specifies CASSLGTAGSYNEQFF.

This clonotype was seen repeatedly, ten times or more. This chain joins TRBV6-6 and TRBJ2-7; D possibly corresponds to TRBD1 (6 bases). Trimming removed 7 bases at V and 1 base at J, with 14 bases between. Germline-derived CDR1 and CDR2 are MNHNY and SVGAGI (reference sequence). This CDR3 comprises 14 residues. For the CDR3, the DNA is TGTGCCAGCAAAAGGCAGGGGAGTTCCTACGAGCAGTACTTC. It codes for CASKRQGSSYEQYF.